The 21 T cell receptor beta chains given below trace back to one sample, sequenced in a study of OX40 agonist ivuxolimab in advanced cancers. The assay was immunoSEQ multiplex PCR, and TCRdb's table has in-frame clones only and misses some. The sample contains 100,000 or so clones, about 85% of which appear only once. The input for sequencing was CD4+ or CD8+ T cells sorted from blood, taken in a trial of the OX40 agonist ivuxolimab. These receptors came from an adult with an advanced solid tumor such as melanoma, head and neck, liver or kidney cancer.

The rearrangement joins TRBV11-3 to TRBJ2-7; D is uncertain. V dropped 5 bases and J dropped 0 bases, with 8 bases sitting between them. CDR1 is SGHNT and CDR2 is YENEEA in the germline V gene. This CDR3 has 13 residues. The CDR3 coding sequence is TGTGCCAGCAGCCTAATACGCTCCTACGAGCAGTACTTC. The encoded protein is CASSLIRSYEQYF.

The CDR3: CASSPRDTQYF. CDR3 nucleotides: TGTGCCAGCAGCCCCCGGGATACGCAGTATTTT. V usage is TRBV28 and J usage is TRBJ2-3; unclear D gene. With 6 bases removed from V and 6 bases from J, the gap between germline ends came to 7 bases. In germline, CDR1 is MDHEN, CDR2 SYDVKM. The CDR3 contains 11 residues.

V usage is TRBV18 and J usage is TRBJ2-6, with 11 bases lining up with TRBD1. The germline V gene has CDR1 KGHSH and CDR2 LQKENI. V lost 4 bases, J lost 0 bases, and 8 bases stayed unmatched. The CDR3 covers 19 residues. CDR3 in amino acids: CASSLRSGQGASGANVLTF. CDR3 in DNA: TGTGCCAGCTCACTTCGATCTGGACAGGGGGCCTCTGGGGCCAACGTCCTGACTTTC.

The V gene is TRBV19, the J gene TRBJ2-1; D ambiguous. CDR3 length: 13 amino acids. Trimming cost V 4 bases and J 6 bases, with 10 bases left between them. Germline V CDR1 and CDR2: LNHDA, SQIVND (reference sequence). The DNA of the CDR3 is TGTGCCAGTAGTAGTTGGTTTCGCAATGAGCAGTTCTTC. It is translated as CASSSWFRNEQFF.

The rearrangement uses TRBV5-6 and TRBJ2-5, with 8 bases lining up with TRBD2. The germline V gene has CDR1 SGHDT and CDR2 YYEEEE. There are 16 residues in the CDR3. V lost 4 bases and J lost 2; bases outside the gene matches: 10. CDR3 coding DNA: TGTGCCAGCAGCCGGTCTACTAGCGGACGACAAGAGACCCAGTACTTC. Its translation is CASSRSTSGRQETQYF.

The V and J genes are TRBV7-2 and TRBJ2-7; D remains unclear. This CDR3 contains 14 residues. Looked up from germline, CDR1 is SGHTA and CDR2 is FQGNSA. Trimming stripped 1 base from V and 1 base from J, with 8 bases between. CDR3 region: CASSLGRHSYEQYF. The DNA for the CDR3 is TGTGCCAGCAGCTTAGGAAGGCATTCCTACGAGCAGTACTTC.

The chain couples TRBV6-6 to TRBJ2-3; D is perhaps TRBD1 (5 bases). This CDR3 is built from 14 residues. The germline V gene encodes CDR1 MNHNY and CDR2 SVGAGI (reference sequence). V was pared by 5 bases and J by 6 bases, with 15 bases between. For the CDR3, the DNA is TGTGCCAGCAGTCGGCTCTTGGGGCAGGATACGCAGTATTTT. Protein: CASSRLLGQDTQYF.

V is TRBV6-5 and J is TRBJ1-1, with D possibly being TRBD1 (5 bases). V lost 8 bases and J 5 bases, leaving 18 bases between the germline ends. This CDR3 has 14 residues. The germline V gene encodes CDR1 MNHEY and CDR2 SVGAGI. The CDR3 nucleotides read TGTGCCAGCGCCCGAGGACTGGGACGGACTGAAGCTTTCTTT. This translates into CASARGLGRTEAFF.

The chain links TRBV28 to TRBJ2-3; D gene uncertain. V was pared by 2 bases and J by 3 bases, with 6 bases between. This CDR3 is 13 amino acids long. Germline V gene data show CDR1 as MDHEN and CDR2 as SYDVKM. The CDR3 bases are TGTGCCAGCAGTTTACCCGGGACAGATACGCAGTATTTT. Translated: CASSLPGTDTQYF.

This chain uses TRBV9 with TRBJ2-7; D ambiguous. The CDR3 runs to 13 residues. Germline loops: CDR1 SGDLS, CDR2 YYNGEE. Trimming pared 4 bases from V and 1 base from J, leaving 9 bases between. CDR3 nucleotides: TGTGCCAGCAGCTCTACCGATTCCTACGAGCAGTACTTC. Protein product: CASSSTDSYEQYF.

The J gene is TRBJ1-2, the V gene TRBV18, with a weak D call TRBD1 (6 bases). Between the trimmed V and J ends, which lost 3 bases and 6 bases, there was a span of 11 bases. Germline lookup yields CDR1 KGHSH and CDR2 LQKENI. The CDR3 covers 13 residues. CDR3 loop: CASSPGAVDGYTF. CDR3 in DNA: TGTGCCAGCTCACCGGGGGCGGTCGATGGCTACACCTTC.

This clone was counted between two and nine times. The chain uses TRBV18 and TRBJ2-1; 12 bases are a match to TRBD1. V trimming: 4 bases; J trimming: 8 bases; junction bases outside the gene matches: 6. Germline V CDR1 and CDR2: KGHSH, LQKENI. The CDR3 has 15 amino acids. CDR3 sequence: CASSLSGTGGYEQFF. DNA of the CDR3: TGTGCCAGCTCACTATCCGGGACAGGGGGCTATGAGCAGTTCTTC.

The chain links TRBV7-9 to TRBJ2-6; a weak D match, TRBD1 (6 bases). Trimming cost V 5 bases and J 0 bases, with 17 bases left between them. Germline V gene data show CDR1 as SEHNR and CDR2 as FQNEAQ (reference sequence). The CDR3 has 18 residues. The CDR3 loop reads CASSVRDIKISGANVLTF. CDR3 sequence (DNA): TGTGCCAGCAGCGTCCGGGACATTAAAATCTCTGGGGCCAACGTCCTGACTTTC. The full variable domain, with the rest looked up from reference TRBV7-9 and TRBJ2-6, is DTGVSQNPRHKITKRGQNVTFRCDPISEHNRLYWYRQTLGQGPEFLTYFQNEAQLEKSRLLSDRFSAERPKGSFSTLEIQRTEQGDSAMYLCASSVRDIKISGANVLTFGAGSRLTVL.

This clone was seen just once. The chain recombines TRBV7-2 with TRBJ2-2; D possibly corresponds to TRBD1 (5 bases). The V gene lost 10 bases and the J gene lost 4 bases, with 16 bases spanning the gap. The germline V gene encodes CDR1 SGHTA and CDR2 FQGNSA. CDR3 length: 14 residues. The CDR3 region is CATSWGLVTGELFF. The CDR3 nucleotides read TGTGCCACTAGTTGGGGCTTAGTCACCGGGGAGCTGTTTTTT.

This clone has just one count. This chain connects TRBV5-1 to TRBJ2-2; 13 bases match TRBD2. Trimming cost V 4 bases and J 6 bases; bases outside gene matches: 3. Germline assignment: CDR1 SGHRS and CDR2 YFSETQ. The CDR3 covers 15 residues. CDR3 in amino acids: CASSLGLAGAGELFF. The CDR3 region has the DNA TGCGCCAGCAGCCTTGGACTAGCGGGAGCCGGGGAGCTGTTTTTT.

This chain uses TRBV11-3 with TRBJ2-7; the match to TRBD2 covers 9 bases. Germline V gene sequence: CDR1 SGHNT, CDR2 YENEEA. The CDR3 runs to 13 residues. The V gene end was trimmed by 5 bases and the J gene end by 6 bases; junction bases not matched to a gene: 5. Here the CDR3 DNA reads TGTGCCAGCAGCCGGACTAGCGAGGTCGAGCAGTACTTC. Its protein product is CASSRTSEVEQYF.

The V call is TRBV2, the J call TRBJ2-1; 9 nucleotides match TRBD2. CDR1 is SNHLY and CDR2 is FYNNEI in the germline V gene. The V segment lost 5 bases and the J segment 6 bases; nucleotides outside the gene matches: 14. The CDR3 extends over 17 amino acids. CDR3 amino acids: CASSYPLSGRPGNEQFF. The CDR3 DNA is TGTGCCAGCAGTTACCCCCTTAGCGGGAGACCTGGCAATGAGCAGTTCTTC.

The chain carries TRBV11-2 and TRBJ2-3, with D tentatively TRBD1 or TRBD2 (5 bases each). Germline assignment: CDR1 SGHAT and CDR2 FQNNGV. This CDR3 has 16 amino acids. Trimming pared 0 bases from V and 7 bases from J, leaving 17 bases between. The CDR3 spells CASSLDPTGKGNTQYF. DNA for the CDR3: TGTGCCAGCAGCTTAGATCCGACGGGAAAGGGGAATACGCAGTATTTT.

The chain recombines TRBV30 with TRBJ2-7; a weak D match, TRBD1 (6 bases). Trimming shortened V by 0 bases and J by 3 bases, and 12 bases separated the two germline ends. Germline values: CDR1 GTSNPN, CDR2 SVGIG (reference sequence). This CDR3 region has 14 residues. The CDR3: CAWSVQGTSYEQYF. In DNA form, the CDR3 reads TGTGCCTGGAGTGTACAGGGCACAAGCTACGAGCAGTACTTC. Full variable domain (missing parts from reference TRBV30 and TRBJ2-7): SQTIHQWPATLVQPVGSPLSLECTVEGTSNPNLYWYRQAAGRGLQLLFYSVGIGQISSEVPQNLSASRPQDRQFILSSKKLLLSDSGFYLCAWSVQGTSYEQYFGPGTRLTVT.

The chain uses TRBV4-1 and TRBJ2-1; 7 nucleotides line up with TRBD1. Per the germline V gene, CDR1 is MGHRA and CDR2 is YSYEKL. This CDR3 has 14 amino acids. Trimming took 4 bases from V and 9 from J; bases not matched to a gene: 9. In nucleotides, the CDR3 is TGCGCCAGCAGCCTCTCCACAGGGGACCCTGAGCAGTTCTTC. As protein: CASSLSTGDPEQFF.

The chain has TRBV6-5 and TRBJ2-7; TRBD1 agrees at 7 bases. J lost 4 bases, V lost 4 bases, and 4 bases had no gene match. This CDR3 is 13 amino acids long. Germline-derived CDR1 and CDR2 are MNHEY and SVGAGI. The CDR3 DNA is TGTGCCAGCAGTTCCTCGGACAGGTACGAGCAGTACTTC. Its translation: CASSSSDRYEQYF.